Here is one T cell receptor beta chain with its context. Its antigen is unknown. The record originates from a study of shared clonotypes between healthy human individuals. Whole-study results and caveats: The low donor count limited represented genetic and exposure-history diversity.

This CDR3 has 16 amino acids. The germline CDR1 and CDR2 sequences are MNHNS and SASEGT. The V gene end was trimmed by 5 bases and the J gene end by 0 bases; junction bases not matched to a gene: 3. Libraries were prepared by immunoSEQ multiplex PCR; TCRdb keeps only in-frame clonotypes and omits some of them. The table has about 2.4 million clones, about 92% seen once. The source of this sequence is a man between 18 and 29 years old in good health. V and J are TRBV6-1 and TRBJ2-5; 13 nucleotides align to TRBD2. Sequenced sample: naive CD4+ T cells sorted from blood. The subset denotes: CD45RA+ positively selected. CDR3 residues: CASSQGLAGDQETQYF. Written as DNA, the CDR3 is TGTGCCAGCAGTCAAGGACTAGCGGGAGACCAAGAGACCCAGTACTTC.